This TCR beta chain derives from a study of T cell changes during pregnancy in multiple sclerosis. Trimming cost V 0 bases and J 4 bases, with 8 bases left between them. Germline loops: CDR1 SGHRS, CDR2 YFSETQ. The CDR3 loop spans 14 amino acids. The table came from immunoSEQ multiplex PCR; TCRdb's copy has only in-frame clones and leaves some out. The sample carries around 57,000 clones, approximately 90% recorded once. The receptor comes from a female donor with multiple sclerosis, enrolled in a pregnancy study. This chain connects TRBV5-1 to TRBJ1-3, with D hard to call. Source: peripheral blood, taken in the second trimester of pregnancy. This CDR3 is CASSLGGSGNTIYF. The DNA of the CDR3 is TGCGCCAGCAGCTTGGGAGGGTCCGGAAACACCATATATTTT.